This entry lists 17 T cell receptor beta chains sequenced from one sample in a study of cytomegalovirus exposure and HLA in healthy donors. Use of 60 Vbeta and 13 Jbeta primers characterized the PCR. Here immunoSEQ multiplex PCR was the method, and the copy in TCRdb shows in-frame clones only, minus some. The data contain 90,000 to 150,000 clones, nearly 80% of them singletons. Specimen: PBMCs. Source of these receptors: a woman aged 25 to 39 in good health and CMV-seropositive.

The rearrangement links TRBV4-3 to TRBJ2-5; the match to TRBD2 covers 8 bases. CDR3 length: 14 residues. CDR1 LGHNA and CDR2 YSLEER come from the germline V gene. The junction had 5 bases not matched to a gene; V was cut back by 5 bases and J by 3 bases. In DNA form, the CDR3 reads TGCGCCAGCAGCGTTGGACTAGCTAAAGAGACCCAGTACTTC. Translation: CASSVGLAKETQYF.

CDR3 sequence reads: CASSQGSRKNEQFF. DNA for the CDR3: TGTGCCAGCAGCCAAGGATCGAGGAAAAATGAGCAGTTCTTC. The J gene is TRBJ2-1, the V gene TRBV4-2; D is unresolved. V shed 1 base and J shed 7 bases, with 11 bases lying between them. Germline loops: CDR1 LGHNA, CDR2 YNFKEQ. The CDR3 sequence is 14 residues long.

The chain is built from TRBV4-3 and TRBJ2-1; 7 bases fit TRBD2. The CDR3 covers 14 residues. Germline values: CDR1 LGHNA, CDR2 YSLEER. J gave up 10 bases and V 1 base, and 7 bases lay outside the gene matches. The CDR3 region is CASSQGRWGGEQFF. The CDR3 DNA sequence: TGCGCCAGCAGCCAAGGGAGGTGGGGGGGGGAGCAGTTCTTC.

This chain joins TRBV28 and TRBJ1-1, with D unresolved. The V end was cut by 4 bases, the J end by 1 base, with 4 bases between. Germline assignment: CDR1 MDHEN and CDR2 SYDVKM. The CDR3 totals 12 residues. The CDR3 loop is CASSSGNTEAFF. In nucleotides, the CDR3 is TGTGCCAGCAGTTCGGGGAACACTGAAGCTTTCTTT.

The rearrangement joins TRBV4-2 to TRBJ2-7, with D possibly TRBD1 on 5 matching bases. Trimming removed 1 base at V and 2 bases at J, with 9 bases between. The CDR3 consists of 14 residues. CDR1 and CDR2 (germline): LGHNA, YNFKEQ. The CDR3 DNA sequence: TGTGCCAGCAGCCAAGGGTCAGGGACCTACGAGCAGTACTTC. It specifies CASSQGSGTYEQYF.

The V call is TRBV5-6, the J call TRBJ1-1, with a possible D match to TRBD1 (6 bases). Germline V CDR1 and CDR2: SGHDT, YYEEEE. CDR3 length: 16 amino acids. V was trimmed by 2 bases and J by 0 bases, leaving 14 bases between them. Written as DNA, the CDR3 is TGTGCCAGCAGCTTTGACAGGTCTCTTCTGAACACTGAAGCTTTCTTT. It encodes CASSFDRSLLNTEAFF.

The V gene is TRBV15, the J gene TRBJ1-1; perhaps TRBD1 as D (5 bases). The CDR3 consists of 13 residues. Trimming took off 5 bases at V and 7 bases at J, with 14 bases between the two ends. Germline V gene data show CDR1 as LNHNV and CDR2 as YYDKDF (reference sequence). CDR3 in DNA: TGTGCCACCAGCCCCCGGGAGGGGCTTGAAGCTTTCTTT. The encoded protein is CATSPREGLEAFF.

The chain is built from TRBV6-5 and TRBJ1-2; TRBD1 is a possible D gene (6 bases). The CDR3 covers 15 residues. V gave up 7 bases and J gave up 6 bases, with 21 bases separating them. CDR1 is MNHEY and CDR2 is SVGAGI in the germline V gene. CDR3 amino acids: CASTATFRGRNGYTF. The CDR3 region has the DNA TGTGCCAGCACCGCAACCTTCAGGGGACGAAATGGCTACACCTTC.

This chain uses TRBV5-1 with TRBJ2-1; TRBD1 matches at 10 bases. Germline trimming cut 4 bases from V and 5 bases from J; bases unmatched to any gene: 6. CDR3 length equals 15 residues. The germline V gene encodes CDR1 SGHRS and CDR2 YFSETQ. Here the CDR3 reads CASSKGTGDNNEQFF. The CDR3 DNA is TGCGCCAGCAGCAAAGGGACAGGGGATAACAATGAGCAGTTCTTC.

The sample holds a few counts of this clone. This chain links TRBV27 with TRBJ2-2, with 10 bases fitting TRBD1. CDR1 and CDR2 from the germline V gene are MNHEY and SMNVEV (reference sequence). The CDR3 totals 15 residues. J gave up 3 bases and V 8 bases, and 6 bases lay outside the gene matches. The DNA of the CDR3 is TGTGCCAGCTTGGGACAGGGGCGGGACACCGGGGAGCTGTTTTTT. It translates to CASLGQGRDTGELFF.

The chain carries TRBV7-8 and TRBJ1-2; TRBD1 is a possible D gene (5 bases). V was cut by 1 base and J by 4 bases, with 13 bases left in between. There are 15 residues in the CDR3. Germline-derived CDR1 and CDR2 are SGHVS and FQNEAQ. CDR3 sequence reads: CASSLEGRASYGYTF. The DNA for the CDR3 is TGTGCCAGCAGCTTAGAGGGCAGGGCCAGCTATGGCTACACCTTC. The variable domain in full, completed from reference TRBV7-8 and TRBJ1-2, reads GAGVSQSPRYKVAKRGQDVALRCDPISGHVSLFWYQQALGQGPEFLTYFQNEAQLDKSGLPSDRFFAERPEGSVSTLKIQRTQQEDSAVYLCASSLEGRASYGYTFGSGTRLTVV.

The rearrangement uses TRBV14 and TRBJ2-5, with 8 positions matching TRBD1. Trimming removed 3 bases from V and 7 bases from J; junction bases left unmatched: 4. The length of the CDR3 is 13 residues. From germline, CDR1 is SGHDN and CDR2 FVKESK. CDR3: CASSHMGTGTQYF. The CDR3 bases are TGTGCCAGCAGCCACATGGGGACAGGGACCCAGTACTTC.

This clone was seen only a few times. The rearrangement joins TRBV5-4 to TRBJ1-2, with D tentatively TRBD1 (6 bases). The CDR3 covers 11 residues. The germline gives CDR1 SGHNT, CDR2 YYREEE (reference sequence). Between the trimmed V and J ends, which lost 4 bases and 7 bases, there was a span of 8 bases. The CDR3 DNA follows: TGTGCCAGCAGCGCGACAGGTGGCTACACCTTC. It encodes CASSATGGYTF.

The gene calls are TRBV28 and TRBJ1-2; TRBD1 matches at 7 bases. Germline loops: CDR1 MDHEN, CDR2 SYDVKM. This CDR3 is built from 14 residues. Trimming at V came to 7 bases and at J to 6 bases, leaving 11 bases not matched to a gene. The CDR3 region is CASKLGGTDNGYTF. As DNA, the CDR3 is TGTGCCAGCAAATTAGGTGGGACAGATAATGGCTACACCTTC.

This clone has a handful of counts. The gene calls are TRBV6-1 and TRBJ1-2; D uncertain. The CDR3 sequence is 14 residues long. With 6 bases removed from V and 6 bases from J, the gap between germline ends came to 17 bases. Per germline, CDR1 MNHNS and CDR2 SASEGT. The CDR3 loop is CASSPMGLADGYTF. DNA of the CDR3: TGTGCCAGCAGCCCGATGGGGTTAGCGGATGGCTACACCTTC.

The genes are TRBV5-6 and TRBJ1-1; D possibly corresponds to TRBD1 (5 bases). Trimming shortened V by 3 bases and J by 5 bases, and 11 bases separated the two germline ends. From germline, CDR1 is SGHDT and CDR2 YYEEEE. The CDR3 is 13 residues long. The CDR3 nucleotides read TGTGCCAGCAGCTACCAGGAGGGGACTGAAGCTTTCTTT. This codes for CASSYQEGTEAFF. The full variable domain, with the rest looked up from reference TRBV5-6 and TRBJ1-1, is DAGVTQSPTHLIKTRGQQVTLRCSPKSGHDTVSWYQQALGQGPQFIFQYYEEEERQRGNFPDRFSGHQFPNYSSELNVNALLLGDSALYLCASSYQEGTEAFFGQGTRLTVV.

This clone was found a few times. V usage is TRBV28 and J usage is TRBJ2-7; perhaps TRBD1 as D (6 bases). V dropped 4 bases and J dropped 3 bases, with 16 bases sitting between them. The CDR3 spans 15 residues. Germline loops: CDR1 MDHEN, CDR2 SYDVKM. CDR3 sequence reads: CASSWTSQGIYEQYF. CDR3 DNA sequence: TGTGCCAGCAGTTGGACTTCGCAGGGGATCTACGAGCAGTACTTC.